Listed here is a single T cell receptor (beta chain). This clonotype has ten or more counts. Its antigen is currently not known. Base qualities were left out, and no much larger clone turns up one base away. Between the V and J ends, shortened by 5 bases and 7 bases respectively, the junction contains 15 bases. From cysteine to phenylalanine, the CDR3 is 14 amino acids long. Here the CDR3 DNA is all that survives: 42 bases in frame from base 1. The germline V gene (reference sequence) yields LGHDT for CDR1 and YNNKEL for CDR2. This sample was taken from a study of T-cell reconstitution after alpha-beta-depleted transplantation in children (dated by TCRdb to the mid-2010s). Study-wide context: Using TCR repertoire profiling, the study quantitatively followed how T-cell immune reconstitution unfolded in children after TCRalphabeta/CD19-depleted allogeneic hematopoietic cell transplantation.

Libraries were made using PCR. The listed sequencing device is Illumina HiSeq 2500. TCR libraries were prepared with molecular barcoding, using unique molecular identifiers to normalize TCRbeta repertoire quantification. Using fastp trimming at Q25 and MiXCR clonotype assembly, TCRdb reanalyzed the public sequencing data and kept in-frame beta chains. Rows with one shared CDR3 protein collapse into an entry with the most common genes and DNA. This sample comprises hundreds of thousands of distinct CDR3 sequences, about a tenth of them detected only once. Together, the top ten hold around 6.2% of the sample.

The receptor was derived from a human donor who donated a stem cell graft to a child with acute lymphoblastic leukemia. Sequences were derived from PBMCs from the stem cell graft donor, sampled from the stem cell graft. The chain links TRBV3-1 with TRBJ2-1; TRBD2 is a possible D gene, resting on 6 matching bases. The CDR3 region reads CASSGTGRGNEQFF. The DNA sequence is given as TGTGCCAGCAGCGGGACTGGCCGAGGGAATGAGCAGTTCTTC.